The sequence of this T cell receptor beta chain was determined in a study of cytomegalovirus exposure and HLA in healthy donors. Study-wide findings and caveats: The authors later linked a missense DCLRE1C variant to TCR beta V- and J-gene trimming.

PCR used 60 Vbeta primers and 13 Jbeta primers. Here immunoSEQ multiplex PCR was the method, and the copy in TCRdb shows in-frame clones only, minus some. The sample has about 160,000 clones; approximately 72% are singletons. About this clone itself: Its target is not known. Likely a read error: the CDR3 ends without its conserved phenylalanine or tryptophan.

With 0 bases removed from V and 3 bases from J, the gap between germline ends came to 12 bases. Germline V lookup: CDR1 SGHDN, CDR2 FVKESK. This CDR3 is 15 amino acids long. This chain connects TRBV14 to TRBJ2-7; D is possibly TRBD1 (6 bases). The origin of this receptor is a man in his forties or fifties in good health and CMV-seropositive. Sequenced sample: PBMCs. CDR3 sequence: CASSQDLTGNYEQYL. In DNA form, the CDR3 reads TGTGCCAGCAGCCAAGATTTAACAGGGAACTACGAGCAGTACCTC.